The 26 T cell receptor beta chains presented below share a single source sample, sequenced in a study of spatial heterogeneity in lung cancer. TCRdb reprocessed the 5' RACE reads via MiXCR and lists one record per CDR3 protein. The sample shows some 44,000 distinct CDR3 sequences, roughly 13% of them seen only once. Described time point: sample taken at primary tumor resection. Unsorted whole RNA samples from tumor, nontumor lung or frozen PBMC were sequenced. Source: PBMCs, taken at surgery. All receptors derive from a male donor with early-stage non-small cell lung cancer.

The V gene is TRBV6-6, the J gene TRBJ2-4; D is possibly TRBD2 (6 bases). V lost 0 bases to trimming and J lost 1 base, with 7 bases between them. Germline assignment: CDR1 MNHNY and CDR2 SVGAGI (reference sequence). CDR3 length: 15 amino acids. CDR3 nucleotide sequence: TGTGCCAGCAGTTACTCAGGAGGGGCCAAAAACATTCAGTACTTC. This sequence encodes CASSYSGGAKNIQYF.

The chain joins TRBV3-1 to TRBJ2-3; TRBD2 might be the D (5 bases). The CDR3 has 15 residues. Germline loops: CDR1 LGHDT, CDR2 YNNKEL (reference sequence). Trimming took off 0 bases at V and 6 bases at J, with 13 bases between the two ends. In nucleotides, the CDR3 is TGTGCCAGCAGCCAAGAAAGGACTCCCAGGGATACGCAGTATTTT. Protein sequence: CASSQERTPRDTQYF.

The V gene is TRBV5-1, the J gene TRBJ2-3; D gene ambiguous. The CDR3 loop spans 15 amino acids. CDR1 SGHRS and CDR2 YFSETQ come from the germline V gene. The V end was cut by 4 bases, the J end by 0 bases, with 12 bases between. CDR3 DNA: TGCGCCAGCAGCGCGTCCACAAGGAGCACAGATACGCAGTATTTT. This sequence encodes CASSASTRSTDTQYF.

This chain uses TRBV29-1 with TRBJ2-3; a possible D gene is TRBD2 (5 bases). V was pared by 0 bases and J by 0 bases, with 13 bases between. The length of the CDR3 is 16 residues. The germline V gene encodes CDR1 SQVTM and CDR2 ANQGSEA. The CDR3 here is CSVEDPTGVSTDTQYF. Written as DNA, the CDR3 is TGCAGCGTTGAAGATCCGACCGGGGTTAGCACAGATACGCAGTATTTT.

The chain links TRBV5-1 to TRBJ1-1, with D unclear. Trimming left V 0 bases short and J 0 bases short, with 9 bases between. Germline CDR1 SGHRS, CDR2 YFSETQ. The CDR3 length is 15 residues. This CDR3 reads CASSLEAVLNTEAFF. The DNA for the CDR3 is TGCGCCAGCAGCTTGGAGGCAGTTCTGAACACTGAAGCTTTCTTT.

This rearrangement joins TRBV28 to TRBJ2-3; 13 nucleotides line up with TRBD2. The junction had 12 bases not matched to a gene; V was cut back by 6 bases and J by 0 bases. This CDR3 contains 19 residues. Germline assignment: CDR1 MDHEN and CDR2 SYDVKM. CDR3: CASRDSGTSGKASTDTQYF. CDR3 bases: TGTGCCAGCAGGGACTCGGGGACTAGCGGGAAGGCTAGCACAGATACGCAGTATTTT. The whole variable domain, filled in from reference TRBV28 and TRBJ2-3, reads DVKVTQSSRYLVKRTGEKVFLECVQDMDHENMFWYRQDPGLGLRLIYFSYDVKMKEKGDIPEGYSVSREKKERFSLILESASTNQTSMYLCASRDSGTSGKASTDTQYFGPGTRLTVL.

This clonotype appeared many times. This rearrangement joins TRBV3-1 to TRBJ1-4; no clear D gene. The germline V and J ends were trimmed by 2 bases and 12 bases, with 10 bases remaining between them. The CDR3 sequence is 12 residues long. Looked up from germline, CDR1 is LGHDT and CDR2 is YNNKEL (reference sequence). The CDR3 region has the DNA TGTGCCAGCAGCCAATTCCTCGGGGAACTGTTTTTT. This codes for CASSQFLGELFF. Full variable domain (outside the CDR3, taken from reference TRBV3-1 and TRBJ1-4): DTAVSQTPKYLVTQMGNDKSIKCEQNLGHDTMYWYKQDSKKFLKIMFSYNNKELIINETVPNRFSPKSPDKAHLNLHINSLELGDSAVYFCASSQFLGELFFGSGTQLSVL.

This clonotype was seen many times. This chain uses TRBV9 with TRBJ2-3; 8 bases are a match to TRBD2. The CDR3 covers 16 residues. V was clipped by 3 bases and J by 0 bases; unmatched bases: 6. Germline V gene sequence: CDR1 SGDLS, CDR2 YYNGEE. In nucleotides, the CDR3 is TGTGCCAGCAGCGCCCCAGCGGGGGCTAGCACAGATACGCAGTATTTT. Translation: CASSAPAGASTDTQYF.

This clonotype was counted a few times. The chain combines TRBV5-1 with TRBJ2-1; no firm D call. Trimming left V 0 bases short and J 0 bases short, with 10 bases between. The CDR3 contains 16 residues. The V gene's germline CDR1 is SGHRS and CDR2 YFSETQ. DNA for the CDR3: TGCGCCAGCAGCTTGGCAGGTGGAAGCTCCTACAATGAGCAGTTCTTC. Translating it yields CASSLAGGSSYNEQFF. Full variable domain (rest looked up from reference TRBV5-1 and TRBJ2-1): KAGVTQTPRYLIKTRGQQVTLSCSPISGHRSVSWYQQTPGQGLQFLFEYFSETQRNKGNFPGRFSGRQFSNSRSEMNVSTLELGDSALYLCASSLAGGSSYNEQFFGPGTRLTVL.

This clonotype was counted between two and nine times. The V call is TRBV20-1, the J call TRBJ2-2, with TRBD2 matching over 13 bases. Unmatched junction bases numbered 7, after V lost 4 bases and J lost 5 bases. This CDR3 region has 16 residues. From germline, CDR1 is DFQATT and CDR2 SNEGSKA (reference sequence). The CDR3 protein is CSAIKGTSGITGELFF. CDR3 nucleotides: TGCAGTGCTATAAAGGGGACTAGCGGGATTACCGGGGAGCTGTTTTTT.

This chain uses TRBV19 with TRBJ1-1; maybe TRBD1 (6 bases). Germline loops: CDR1 LNHDA, CDR2 SQIVND (reference sequence). V lost 3 bases and J 11 bases, leaving 19 bases between the germline ends. This CDR3 has 14 amino acids. CDR3 protein: CASSIPGDRPGAFF. The CDR3 bases are TGTGCCAGTAGTATCCCGGGAGACAGGCCCGGGGCTTTCTTT.

This clonotype was observed many times. The chain recombines TRBV7-6 with TRBJ2-7; D call uncertain. The CDR3 is made up of 15 amino acids. The germline V gene encodes CDR1 SGHVS and CDR2 FNYEAQ. The V end was cut by 4 bases, the J end by 0 bases, with 13 bases between. This CDR3 is CASSSTSESSYEQYF. The CDR3 DNA is TGTGCCAGCAGCTCCACGTCTGAAAGCTCCTACGAGCAGTACTTC. Combining the CDR3 with reference TRBV7-6 and TRBJ2-7 gives the whole variable domain GAGVSQSPRYKVTKRGQDVALRCDPISGHVSLYWYRQALGQGPEFLTYFNYEAQQDKSGLPNDRFSAERPEGSISTLTIQRTEQRDSAMYRCASSSTSESSYEQYFGPGTRLTVT.

Written as DNA, the CDR3 is TGTGCCAGCAGCCAAGAGGCCGCTATTAATGAAAAACTGTTTTTT. Residues: CASSQEAAINEKLFF. The V gene is TRBV3-1, the J gene TRBJ1-4, with D hard to call. There are 15 residues in the CDR3. CDR1 is LGHDT, CDR2 YNNKEL, per germline (reference sequence). Trimming removed 0 bases at V and 4 bases at J, with 9 bases between.

This clonotype was seen more than once but under ten times. V gene TRBV7-2 combines with J gene TRBJ2-4, with a tentative D call TRBD1 (6 bases). CDR1 and CDR2 from the germline V gene are SGHTA and FQGNSA. Trimming removed 5 bases from V and 3 bases from J, with 14 bases in between. This CDR3 contains 15 residues. For the CDR3, the DNA is TGTGCCAGCAGCCGTACAGGGTTAGGCAAAAACATTCAGTACTTC. It encodes CASSRTGLGKNIQYF.

V gene TRBV7-2 combines with J gene TRBJ1-1; 7 bases agree with TRBD1. With V trimmed by 2 bases and J by 3 bases, 3 bases remained unmatched. The CDR3 is made up of 14 amino acids. From germline, CDR1 is SGHTA and CDR2 FQGNSA. The CDR3 DNA reads TGTGCCAGCAGCTTAAGACAGGGCTACACTGAAGCTTTCTTT. This codes for CASSLRQGYTEAFF. The entire variable domain, with the rest obtained from reference TRBV7-2 and TRBJ1-1, is as follows: GAGVSQSPSNKVTEKGKDVELRCDPISGHTALYWYRQSLGQGLEFLIYFQGNSAPDKSGLPSDRFSAERTGGSVSTLTIQRTQQEDSAVYLCASSLRQGYTEAFFGQGTRLTVV.

The V and J genes are TRBV6-2 or TRBV6-3 and TRBJ1-1, with D unresolved. V lost 7 bases, J lost 3 bases, and 12 bases lay in between. Germline CDR1 reads MNHEY; CDR2 reads SVGEGT. The CDR3 has 13 residues. The CDR3, as DNA: TGTGCCAGCAAACCGGGCCAACACACTGAAGCTTTCTTT. Translated, it gives CASKPGQHTEAFF.

This clonotype was seen a few times. A junction boundary mismatches the germline segment, possibly from a read error. This chain joins TRBV6-8 and TRBJ2-3; 8 positions agree with TRBD1. The CDR3 sequence is 18 residues long. Germline V CDR1 and CDR2: MNHGY, SAAAGT. CDR3 nucleotides: TGTGCCAGCAGCTACTCTGGGGCTCCGGGACAGGACCCAGATACGCAGTATTTT. As protein: CASSYSGAPGQDPDTQYF.

The CDR3 DNA follows: TGTGCCAGCAGTTTGGCCGTGGAGCTGGATACGCAGTATTTT. It codes for CASSLAVELDTQYF. The chain employs TRBV28 and TRBJ2-3; no firm D call. Germline-derived CDR1 and CDR2 are MDHEN and SYDVKM. The CDR3 is 14 residues long. V lost 3 bases and J 6 bases, leaving 13 bases between the germline ends.

The J gene is TRBJ1-3, the V gene TRBV7-2; D perhaps matches TRBD1 (6 bases). The CDR3 has 16 residues. Germline loops: CDR1 SGHTA, CDR2 FQGNSA. Trimming removed 1 base from V and 3 bases from J, with 13 bases in between. The CDR3 sequence: CASSLVATGDGNTIYF. The CDR3, as DNA: TGTGCCAGCAGCTTAGTGGCGACAGGAGATGGAAACACCATATATTTT.

The chain links TRBV5-5 to TRBJ1-2, with no clear D. CDR1 SGHKS and CDR2 YYEKEE come from the germline V gene (reference sequence). CDR3 size: 12 residues. The V end lost 0 bases, the J end lost 4 bases, and 4 bases lay between the germline ends. This chain's CDR3 is CASSLVVYGYTF. CDR3 DNA: TGTGCCAGCAGCTTGGTCGTCTATGGCTACACCTTC. The full variable domain, with the rest looked up from reference TRBV5-5 and TRBJ1-2, is DAGVTQSPTHLIKTRGQQVTLRCSPISGHKSVSWYQQVLGQGPQFIFQYYEKEERGRGNFPDRFSARQFPNYSSELNVNALLLGDSALYLCASSLVVYGYTFGSGTRLTVV.

The rearrangement uses TRBV25-1 and TRBJ2-1; TRBD2 matches 10 bases. CDR1 and CDR2 from the germline V gene are MGHDK and SYGVNS. The CDR3 contains 16 residues. V lost 3 bases to trimming and J lost 9 bases; unmatched junction nucleotides: 11. CDR3 sequence: CASSDDRAGGPGEQFF. The CDR3 nucleotides are TGTGCCAGCAGTGACGATCGAGCGGGAGGGCCGGGTGAGCAGTTCTTC.

The sample holds many counts of this clonotype. The genes are TRBV29-1 and TRBJ2-6; no definite D call. CDR3 length equals 13 residues. With 3 bases removed from V and 1 base from J, the gap between germline ends came to 4 bases. Per germline, CDR1 SQVTM and CDR2 ANQGSEA. The CDR3 spells CSVEVSGANVLTF. Here the CDR3 DNA reads TGCAGCGTTGAGGTATCTGGGGCCAACGTCCTGACTTTC. The full variable domain, its missing parts supplied by reference TRBV29-1 and TRBJ2-6, is SAVISQKPSRDICQRGTSLTIQCQVDSQVTMMFWYRQQPGQSLTLIATANQGSEATYESGFVIDKFPISRPNLTFSTLTVSNMSPEDSSIYLCSVEVSGANVLTFGAGSRLTVL.

This clonotype was picked up a small number of times. The rearrangement joins TRBV20-1 to TRBJ1-6; D gene ambiguous. CDR3 size: 17 residues. V was trimmed by 0 bases and J by 5 bases, leaving 17 bases between them. CDR1 and CDR2 (germline): DFQATT, SNEGSKA (reference sequence). In DNA, the CDR3 is TGCAGTGCTAGAGATCTAAGAGGAGGCCACGATAATTCACCCCTCCACTTT. It yields the protein CSARDLRGGHDNSPLHF.

The genes are TRBV6-4 and TRBJ2-1; TRBD2 is a possible D gene (6 bases). The CDR3 has 15 amino acids. CDR1 is MRHNA, CDR2 SNTAGT, per germline. With 3 bases removed from V and 1 base from J, the gap between germline ends came to 10 bases. The CDR3 sequence is CASSEGLPSYNEQFF. The DNA for the CDR3 is TGTGCCAGCAGTGAGGGACTCCCGTCCTACAATGAGCAGTTCTTC.

There are a few counts of this clonotype. V is TRBV6-2 or TRBV6-3 and J is TRBJ2-7; 11 positions match TRBD2. Germline V gives CDR1 MNHEY, CDR2 SVGEGT. The CDR3 sequence is 17 residues long. V shed 2 bases, J shed 3 bases, and the junction held 9 bases outside the gene matches. CDR3 nucleotides: TGTGCCAGCAGTTACCCTACTAGCGGGAGAGCACGCTACGAGCAGTACTTC. Amino acids: CASSYPTSGRARYEQYF.

V and J are TRBV7-3 and TRBJ2-1, with 8 bases matching TRBD2. This CDR3 has 14 amino acids. Germline V lookup: CDR1 SGHTA, CDR2 FQGTGA. V gave up 5 bases and J gave up 8 bases; unmatched junction bases: 8. The CDR3 sequence: CASSPSGSGDEQFF. The CDR3 DNA is TGTGCCAGCAGCCCAAGCGGGAGTGGGGATGAGCAGTTCTTC.